This T cell receptor beta chain originates from a study of spatial heterogeneity in lung cancer. Study details: Available follow-up PBMC samples were sequenced, at a median of roughly two years post-resection. Detection consistently yielded more beta chains than alpha chains. Whole-study results and caveats: Blood showed ubiquitous tumor TCRs more often at resection than at routine follow-up.

Unique molecular identifiers, one per molecule, were present on every TCR cDNA molecule. TCRdb passed the 5' RACE reads through MiXCR, listing each CDR3 protein once. Of roughly 46,000 distinct CDR3 sequences in the sample, roughly 10% were seen once. The time point was: blood at routine non-recurrence follow-up after resection. This clonotype was seen ten or more times. Its cognate antigen is unknown. The CDR3 totals 16 residues. CDR1 SGHVS and CDR2 FQNEAQ come from the germline V gene. V was cut by 1 base and J by 0 bases, with 13 bases left in between. The clonotype was recovered from a male donor with early-stage non-small cell lung cancer. Specimen: PBMCs, collected at follow-up. The chain uses TRBV7-8 and TRBJ2-7; D perhaps matches TRBD2 (6 bases). CDR3 in amino acids: CASSLGLRGDSYEQYF. For the CDR3, the DNA is TGTGCCAGCAGCTTAGGTTTGCGGGGAGACTCCTACGAGCAGTACTTC. The complete variable domain, with remaining parts taken from reference TRBV7-8 and TRBJ2-7, reads GAGVSQSPRYKVAKRGQDVALRCDPISGHVSLFWYQQALGQGPEFLTYFQNEAQLDKSGLPSDRFFAERPEGSVSTLKIQRTQQEDSAVYLCASSLGLRGDSYEQYFGPGTRLTVT.